This T cell receptor (beta chain) came from a study of cytomegalovirus exposure and HLA in healthy donors. The germline CDR1 and CDR2 sequences are MNHEY and SVGAGI. This CDR3 spans 11 amino acids. V was clipped by 5 bases and J by 8 bases, with 9 bases between them. PCR employed 60 Vbeta and 13 Jbeta primers. Sequenced by immunoSEQ multiplex PCR; TCRdb stores in-frame clones only, minus some. The sample shows approximately 140,000 clones, around 82% of them seen only once. The chain carries TRBV6-5 and TRBJ1-1; tentative D call: TRBD1 (6 bases). This sequence was found in a woman in her 40s in good health and CMV-seropositive. The source material was PBMCs. The CDR3 is CASSRGQEAFF. In nucleotides, the CDR3 is TGTGCCAGCAGTCGAGGACAGGAAGCTTTCTTT.